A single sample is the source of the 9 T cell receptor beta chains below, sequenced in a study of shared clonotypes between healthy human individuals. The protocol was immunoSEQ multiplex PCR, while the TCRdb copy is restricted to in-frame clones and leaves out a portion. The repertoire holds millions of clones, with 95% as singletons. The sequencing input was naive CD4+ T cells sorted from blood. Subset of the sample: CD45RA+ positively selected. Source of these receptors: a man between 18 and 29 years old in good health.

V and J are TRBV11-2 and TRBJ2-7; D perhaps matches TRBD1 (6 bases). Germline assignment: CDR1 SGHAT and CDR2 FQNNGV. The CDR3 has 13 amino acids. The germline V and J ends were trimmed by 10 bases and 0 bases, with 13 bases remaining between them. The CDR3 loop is CATRTDSSYEQYF. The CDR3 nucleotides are TGTGCCACCCGGACGGACAGCTCCTACGAGCAGTACTTC. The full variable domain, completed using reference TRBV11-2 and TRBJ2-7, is EAGVAQSPRYKIIEKRQSVAFWCNPISGHATLYWYQQILGQGPKLLIQFQNNGVVDDSQLPKDRFSAERLKGVDSTLKIQPAKLEDSAVYLCATRTDSSYEQYFGPGTRLTVT.

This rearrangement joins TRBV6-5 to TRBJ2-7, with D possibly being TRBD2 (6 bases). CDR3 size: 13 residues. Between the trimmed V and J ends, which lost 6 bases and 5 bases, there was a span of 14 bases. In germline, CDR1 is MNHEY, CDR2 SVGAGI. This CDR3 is CASSRSWGDEQYF. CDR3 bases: TGTGCCAGCAGCCGATCGTGGGGGGACGAGCAGTACTTC.

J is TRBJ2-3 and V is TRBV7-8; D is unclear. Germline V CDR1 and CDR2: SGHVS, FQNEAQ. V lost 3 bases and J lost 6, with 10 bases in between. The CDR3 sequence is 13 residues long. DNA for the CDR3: TGTGCCAGCAGCTTTGGTGGATCCGATACGCAGTATTTT. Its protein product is CASSFGGSDTQYF.

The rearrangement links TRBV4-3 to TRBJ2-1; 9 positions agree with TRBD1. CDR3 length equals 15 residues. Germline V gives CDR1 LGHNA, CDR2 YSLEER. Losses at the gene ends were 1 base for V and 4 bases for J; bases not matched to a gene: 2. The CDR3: CASSQGDRAYNEQFF. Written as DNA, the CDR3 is TGCGCCAGCAGCCAAGGGGACAGGGCATACAATGAGCAGTTCTTC.

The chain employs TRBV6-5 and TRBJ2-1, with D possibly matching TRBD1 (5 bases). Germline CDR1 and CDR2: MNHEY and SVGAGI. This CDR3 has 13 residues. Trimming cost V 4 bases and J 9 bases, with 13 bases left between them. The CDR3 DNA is TGTGCCAGCAGTTTGGGTTCAGGGATTGAGCAGTTCTTC. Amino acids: CASSLGSGIEQFF.

The DNA for the CDR3 is TGCGCCAGCAGCTTGAGCAATAATGAGCAGTTCTTC. Its translation is CASSLSNNEQFF. V is TRBV5-1 and J is TRBJ2-1; D is undetermined. CDR1 and CDR2 from the germline V gene are SGHRS and YFSETQ. The CDR3 contains 12 residues. Trimming left V 1 base short and J 7 bases short, with 6 bases between.

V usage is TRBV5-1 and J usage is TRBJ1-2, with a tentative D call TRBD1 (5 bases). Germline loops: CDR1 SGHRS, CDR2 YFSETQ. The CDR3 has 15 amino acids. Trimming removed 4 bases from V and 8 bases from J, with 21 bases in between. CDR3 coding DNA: TGCGCCAGCAGCCTACAACAGACCGGGGCGGAAGGCTACACCTTC. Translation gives CASSLQQTGAEGYTF.

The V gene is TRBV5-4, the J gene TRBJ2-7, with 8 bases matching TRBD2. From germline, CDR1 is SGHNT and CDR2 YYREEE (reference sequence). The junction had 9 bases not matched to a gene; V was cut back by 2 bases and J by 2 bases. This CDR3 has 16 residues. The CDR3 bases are TGTGCCAGCAGCTTACAAACTAGCGGAGGGCCCTACGAGCAGTACTTC. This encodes CASSLQTSGGPYEQYF.

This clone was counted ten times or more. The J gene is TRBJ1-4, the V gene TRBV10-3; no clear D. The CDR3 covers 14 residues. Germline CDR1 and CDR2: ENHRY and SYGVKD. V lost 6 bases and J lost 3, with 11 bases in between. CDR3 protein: CAISAAGPNEKLFF. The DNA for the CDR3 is TGTGCCATCAGCGCCGCGGGTCCTAATGAAAAACTGTTTTTT.